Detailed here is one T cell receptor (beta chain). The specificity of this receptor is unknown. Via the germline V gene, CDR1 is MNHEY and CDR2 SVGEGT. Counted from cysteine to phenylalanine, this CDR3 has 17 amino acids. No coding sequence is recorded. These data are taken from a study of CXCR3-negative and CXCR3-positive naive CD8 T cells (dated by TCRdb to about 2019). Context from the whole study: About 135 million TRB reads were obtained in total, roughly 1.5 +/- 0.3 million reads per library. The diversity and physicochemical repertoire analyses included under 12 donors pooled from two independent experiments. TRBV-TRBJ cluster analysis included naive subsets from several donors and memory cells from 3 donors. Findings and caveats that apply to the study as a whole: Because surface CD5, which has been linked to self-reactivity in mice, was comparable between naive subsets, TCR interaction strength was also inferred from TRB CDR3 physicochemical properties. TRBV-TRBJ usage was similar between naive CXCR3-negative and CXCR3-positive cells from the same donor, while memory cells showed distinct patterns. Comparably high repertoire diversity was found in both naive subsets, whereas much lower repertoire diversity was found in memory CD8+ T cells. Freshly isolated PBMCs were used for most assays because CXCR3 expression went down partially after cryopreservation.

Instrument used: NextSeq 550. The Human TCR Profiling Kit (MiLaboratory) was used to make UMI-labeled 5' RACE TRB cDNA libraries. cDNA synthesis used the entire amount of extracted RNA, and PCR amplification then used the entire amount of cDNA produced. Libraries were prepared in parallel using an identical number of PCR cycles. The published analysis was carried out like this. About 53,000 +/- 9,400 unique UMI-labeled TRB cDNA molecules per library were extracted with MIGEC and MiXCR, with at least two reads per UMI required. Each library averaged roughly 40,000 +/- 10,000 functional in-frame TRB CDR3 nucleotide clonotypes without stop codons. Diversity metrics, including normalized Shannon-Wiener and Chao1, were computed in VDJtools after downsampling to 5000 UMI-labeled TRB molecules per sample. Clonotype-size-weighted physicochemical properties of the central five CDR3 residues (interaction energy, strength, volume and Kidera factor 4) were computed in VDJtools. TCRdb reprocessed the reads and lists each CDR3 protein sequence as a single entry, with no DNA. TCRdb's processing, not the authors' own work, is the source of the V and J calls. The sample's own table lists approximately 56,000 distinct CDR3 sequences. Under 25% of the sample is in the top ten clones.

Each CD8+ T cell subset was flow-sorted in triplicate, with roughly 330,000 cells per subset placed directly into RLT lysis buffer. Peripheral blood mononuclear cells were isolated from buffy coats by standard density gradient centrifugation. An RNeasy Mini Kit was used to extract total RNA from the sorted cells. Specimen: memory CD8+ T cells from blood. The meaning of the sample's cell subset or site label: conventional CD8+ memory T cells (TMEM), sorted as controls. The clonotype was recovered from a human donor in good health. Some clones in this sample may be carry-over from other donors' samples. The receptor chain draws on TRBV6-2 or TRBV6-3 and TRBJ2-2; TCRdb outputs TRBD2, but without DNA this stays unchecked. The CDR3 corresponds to CASRPLTSGANTGELFF.